Following are 8 T cell receptor beta chains from one sample sequenced in a study of cytomegalovirus exposure and HLA in healthy donors. The PCR made use of 60 Vbeta and 13 Jbeta primers. The data were produced by immunoSEQ multiplex PCR, yet TCRdb's version contains in-frame clones alone and is incomplete. The profile shows more than 100,000 clones, approximately 15% of them singletons. The sample consisted of PBMCs. The receptors stem from a woman aged 18-35 years in good health and CMV-seronegative.

The rearrangement links TRBV5-1 to TRBJ2-3, with TRBD2 identical over 8 bases. The trim removed 6 bases at V and 4 bases at J, leaving 7 bases unmatched. Germline V gene lookup returns CDR1 SGHRS and CDR2 YFSETQ. CDR3 length: 14 residues. The CDR3 loop reads CASTREGFADTQYF. CDR3 bases: TGCGCCAGCACCCGGGAGGGATTCGCAGATACGCAGTATTTT.

This clone was seen more than once but under ten times. The CDR3 protein is CASSLGPSGGQGTQYF. The CDR3 bases are TGTGCCAGCAGCTTAGGCCCTAGCGGGGGCCAGGGGACCCAGTACTTC. The chain uses TRBV7-3 and TRBJ2-5, with 10 bases lining up with TRBD2. The V and J ends lost 2 bases and 7 bases, in that order; junction bases with no gene match: 10. Germline V CDR1 and CDR2: SGHTA, FQGTGA. The CDR3 covers 16 residues.

A few counts support this clone. The J gene is TRBJ2-7, the V gene TRBV19, with D hard to call. Trimming left V 1 base short and J 5 bases short, with 18 bases between. CDR3 length: 16 residues. CDR1 and CDR2 from the germline V gene are LNHDA and SQIVND (reference sequence). In DNA, the CDR3 is TGTGCCAGTAGTATAGGCGGCTGGCAAGGTGGTGACGAGCAGTACTTC. Protein sequence: CASSIGGWQGGDEQYF. Together with reference TRBV19 and TRBJ2-7, the CDR3 gives the full variable domain: DGGITQSPKYLFRKEGQNVTLSCEQNLNHDAMYWYRQDPGQGLRLIYYSQIVNDFQKGDIAEGYSVSREKKESFPLTVTSAQKNPTAFYLCASSIGGWQGGDEQYFGPGTRLTVT.

This chain links TRBV9 with TRBJ2-4, with TRBD2 identical over 7 bases. This CDR3 has 15 amino acids. Per germline, CDR1 SGDLS and CDR2 YYNGEE. V was clipped by 3 bases and J by 0 bases; unmatched bases: 3. The CDR3 DNA sequence: TGTGCCAGCAGCGCCCTAGCGGTAGCCAAAAACATTCAGTACTTC. Its protein is CASSALAVAKNIQYF.

This clone occurred a few times. The chain carries TRBV10-3 and TRBJ2-7; tentatively, D is TRBD1 (5 bases). Germline values: CDR1 ENHRY, CDR2 SYGVKD. Trimming pared 7 bases from V and 6 bases from J, leaving 22 bases between. CDR3 length: 15 amino acids. The chain's CDR3 is CAITPRVEDSSEQYF. The CDR3 DNA is TGTGCCATCACCCCCAGGGTGGAAGACAGTTCCGAGCAGTACTTC.

J is TRBJ1-4 and V is TRBV15, with 7 nucleotides matching TRBD1. V lost 4 bases and J lost 13; bases outside the gene matches: 15. This CDR3 has 15 residues. CDR1 LNHNV and CDR2 YYDKDF come from the germline V gene (reference sequence). The CDR3 sequence is CATSTRQGPPERLFF. The CDR3 DNA follows: TGTGCCACCAGCACGAGACAGGGCCCCCCGGAACGACTGTTTTTT.

This chain links TRBV19 with TRBJ1-5; tentatively, D is TRBD1 (5 bases). Trimming stripped 7 bases from V and 0 bases from J, with 16 bases between. Germline loops: CDR1 LNHDA, CDR2 SQIVND (reference sequence). CDR3 length: 16 amino acids. CDR3 sequence (DNA): TGTGCCAGTAATCGGGGAGGGGATTATAGCAATCAGCCCCAGCATTTT. Encoded protein: CASNRGGDYSNQPQHF.

This clone has a handful of counts. CDR3: CSVPRAARKSSYEQYF. The DNA for the CDR3 is TGCAGCGTCCCAAGAGCCGCGCGGAAATCCTCCTACGAGCAGTACTTC. The V and J genes are TRBV29-1 and TRBJ2-7; no firm D call. CDR1 and CDR2 (germline): SQVTM, ANQGSEA. The CDR3 totals 16 residues. V lost 6 bases to trimming and J lost 0 bases, with 21 bases between them.